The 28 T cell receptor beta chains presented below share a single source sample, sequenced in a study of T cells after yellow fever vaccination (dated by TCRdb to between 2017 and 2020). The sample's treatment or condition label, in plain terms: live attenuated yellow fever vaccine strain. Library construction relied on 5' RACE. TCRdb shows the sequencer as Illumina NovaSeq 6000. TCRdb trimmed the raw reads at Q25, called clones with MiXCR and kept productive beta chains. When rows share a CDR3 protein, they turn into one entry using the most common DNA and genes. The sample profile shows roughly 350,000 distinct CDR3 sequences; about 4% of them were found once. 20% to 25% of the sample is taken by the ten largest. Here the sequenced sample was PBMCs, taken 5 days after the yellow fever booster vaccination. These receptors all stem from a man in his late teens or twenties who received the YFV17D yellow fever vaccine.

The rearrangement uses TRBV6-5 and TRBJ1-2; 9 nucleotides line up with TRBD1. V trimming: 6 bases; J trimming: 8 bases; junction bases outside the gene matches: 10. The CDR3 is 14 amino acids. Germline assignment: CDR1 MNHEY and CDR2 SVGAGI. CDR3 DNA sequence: TGTGCCAGCAGACTAGGGACAGGGAGTGTCGGCTACACCTTC. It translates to CASRLGTGSVGYTF.

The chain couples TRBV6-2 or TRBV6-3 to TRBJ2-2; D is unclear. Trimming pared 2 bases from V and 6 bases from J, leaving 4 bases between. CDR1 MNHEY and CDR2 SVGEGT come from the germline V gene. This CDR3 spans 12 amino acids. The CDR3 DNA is TGTGCCAGCAGTTACCCCCCCGGGGAGCTGTTTTTT. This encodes CASSYPPGELFF.

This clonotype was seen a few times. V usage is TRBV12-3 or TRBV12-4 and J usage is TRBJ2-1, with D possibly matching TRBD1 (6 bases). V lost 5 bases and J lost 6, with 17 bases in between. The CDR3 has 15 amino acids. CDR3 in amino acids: CASSAVDRLVNEQFF. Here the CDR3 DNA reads TGTGCCAGCAGTGCAGTCGACAGGCTGGTCAATGAGCAGTTCTTC.

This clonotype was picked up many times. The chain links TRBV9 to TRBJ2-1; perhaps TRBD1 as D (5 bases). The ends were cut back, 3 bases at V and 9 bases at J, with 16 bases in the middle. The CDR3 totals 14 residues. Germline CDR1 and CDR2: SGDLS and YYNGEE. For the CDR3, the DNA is TGTGCCAGCAGCGAGGGGTTCAGGGTTGGTGAGCAGTTCTTC. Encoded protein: CASSEGFRVGEQFF.

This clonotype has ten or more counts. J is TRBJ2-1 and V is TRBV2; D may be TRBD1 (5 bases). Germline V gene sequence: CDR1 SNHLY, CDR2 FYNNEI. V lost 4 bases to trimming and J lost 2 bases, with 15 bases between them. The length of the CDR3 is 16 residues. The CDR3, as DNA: TGTGCCAGCAGTGCGGGCAGGGCAGCCCCCTACAATGAGCAGTTCTTC. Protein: CASSAGRAAPYNEQFF.

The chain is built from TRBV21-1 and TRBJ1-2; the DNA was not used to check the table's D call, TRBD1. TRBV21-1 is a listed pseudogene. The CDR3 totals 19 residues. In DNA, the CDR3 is TGTGCCAGCAGCATCCCTAAAACAGGACAGCACCACCGCTACTATGGCTACACCTTC. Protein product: CASSIPKTGQHHRYYGYTF.

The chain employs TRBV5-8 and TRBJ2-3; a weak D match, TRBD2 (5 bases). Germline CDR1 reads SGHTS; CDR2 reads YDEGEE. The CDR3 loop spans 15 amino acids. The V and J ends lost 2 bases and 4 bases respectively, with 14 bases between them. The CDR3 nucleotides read TGTGCCAGCAGCTTCGGGAACCCGGGGTCAGATACGCAGTATTTT. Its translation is CASSFGNPGSDTQYF.

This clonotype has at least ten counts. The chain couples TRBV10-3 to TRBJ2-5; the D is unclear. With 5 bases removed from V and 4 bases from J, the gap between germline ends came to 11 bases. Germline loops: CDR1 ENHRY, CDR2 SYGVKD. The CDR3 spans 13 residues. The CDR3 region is CAISWVQGETQYF. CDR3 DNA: TGTGCCATCAGTTGGGTCCAAGGAGAGACCCAGTACTTC.

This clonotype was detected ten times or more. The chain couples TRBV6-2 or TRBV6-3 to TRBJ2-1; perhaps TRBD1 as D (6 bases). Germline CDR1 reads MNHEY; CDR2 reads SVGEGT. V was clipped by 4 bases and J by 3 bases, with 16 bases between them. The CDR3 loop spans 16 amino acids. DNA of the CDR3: TGTGCCAGCAGTTGGGGGCAGGAGAGGGGCTACAATGAGCAGTTCTTC. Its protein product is CASSWGQERGYNEQFF.

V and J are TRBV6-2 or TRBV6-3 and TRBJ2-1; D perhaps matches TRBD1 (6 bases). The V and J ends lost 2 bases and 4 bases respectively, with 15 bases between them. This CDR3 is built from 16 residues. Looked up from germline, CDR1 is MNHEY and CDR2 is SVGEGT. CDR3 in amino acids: CASSYPARTVYNEQFF. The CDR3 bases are TGTGCCAGCAGTTACCCCGCCCGGACAGTATACAATGAGCAGTTCTTC.

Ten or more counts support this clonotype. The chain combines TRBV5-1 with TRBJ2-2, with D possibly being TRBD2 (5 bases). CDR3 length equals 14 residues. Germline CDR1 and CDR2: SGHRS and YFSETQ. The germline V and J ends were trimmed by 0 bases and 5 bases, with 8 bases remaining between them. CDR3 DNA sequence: TGCGCCAGCAGCTTGGCTCGGGAAACCGGGGAGCTGTTTTTT. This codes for CASSLARETGELFF.

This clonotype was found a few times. The CDR3 coding sequence is TGTGCCAGCAGCCGCGCAGGGGCCGGTCTGGCCTATGGCTACACCTTC. Its protein is CASSRAGAGLAYGYTF. The chain uses TRBV14 and TRBJ1-2; TRBD1 is a possible D gene (6 bases). Germline V CDR1 and CDR2: SGHDN, FVKESK. The CDR3 is 16 residues long. V lost 4 bases to trimming and J lost 4 bases, with 19 bases between them.

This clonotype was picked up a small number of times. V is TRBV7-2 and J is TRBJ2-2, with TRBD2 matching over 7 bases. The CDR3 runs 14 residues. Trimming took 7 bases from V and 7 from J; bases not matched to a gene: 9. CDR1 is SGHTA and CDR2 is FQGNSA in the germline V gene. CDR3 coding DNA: TGTGCCAGCACGGCTAGCGGAGGGTACGGGGAGCTGTTTTTT. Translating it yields CASTASGGYGELFF.

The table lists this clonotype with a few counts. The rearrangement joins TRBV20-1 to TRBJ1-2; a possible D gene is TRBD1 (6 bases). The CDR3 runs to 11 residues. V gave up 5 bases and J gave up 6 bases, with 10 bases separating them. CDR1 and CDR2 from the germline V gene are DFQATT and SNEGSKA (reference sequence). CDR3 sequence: CSAPGHNGYTF. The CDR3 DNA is TGCAGTGCTCCGGGACACAATGGCTACACCTTC.

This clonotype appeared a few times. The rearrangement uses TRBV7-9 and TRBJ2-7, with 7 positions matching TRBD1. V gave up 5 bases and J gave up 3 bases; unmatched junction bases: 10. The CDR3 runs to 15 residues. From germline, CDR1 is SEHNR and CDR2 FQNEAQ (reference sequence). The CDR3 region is CASSDTGESGYEQYV. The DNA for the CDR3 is TGTGCCAGCAGCGATACAGGGGAGTCGGGCTACGAGCAGTACGTC.

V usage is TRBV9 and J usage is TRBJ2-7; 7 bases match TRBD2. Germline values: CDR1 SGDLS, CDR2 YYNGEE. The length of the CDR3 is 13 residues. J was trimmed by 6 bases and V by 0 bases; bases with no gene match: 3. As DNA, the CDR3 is TGTGCCAGCAGCGTAGTGTCGGGGGGCGAGCAGTACTTC. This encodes CASSVVSGGEQYF.

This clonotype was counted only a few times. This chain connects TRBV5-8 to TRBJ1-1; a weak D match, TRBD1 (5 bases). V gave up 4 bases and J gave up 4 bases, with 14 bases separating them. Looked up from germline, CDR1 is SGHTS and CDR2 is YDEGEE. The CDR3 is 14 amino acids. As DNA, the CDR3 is TGTGCCAGCAGCCCCCCAACCGGGGGCACTGAAGCTTTCTTT. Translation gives CASSPPTGGTEAFF.

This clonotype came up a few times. As DNA, the CDR3 is TGCGCCAGTGGTGGGGCCAACGTCCTGACTTTC. Translated, it gives CASGGANVLTF. J is TRBJ2-6 and V is TRBV4-3; D is uncertain. V lost 9 bases and J lost 3, with 3 bases in between. CDR3 length: 11 residues. CDR1 and CDR2 from the germline V gene are LGHNA and YSLEER.

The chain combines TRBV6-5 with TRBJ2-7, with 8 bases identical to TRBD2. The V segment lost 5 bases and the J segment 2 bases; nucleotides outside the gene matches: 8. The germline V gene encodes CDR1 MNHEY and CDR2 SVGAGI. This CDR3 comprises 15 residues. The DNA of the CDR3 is TGTGCCAGCAGTCTCCGGGGGGGCACCACCTACGAGCAGTACTTC. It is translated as CASSLRGGTTYEQYF.

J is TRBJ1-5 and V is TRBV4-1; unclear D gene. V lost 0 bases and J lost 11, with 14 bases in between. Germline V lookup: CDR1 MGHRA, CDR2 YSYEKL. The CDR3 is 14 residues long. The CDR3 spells CASSQEDRVFSQHF. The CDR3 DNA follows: TGCGCCAGCAGCCAAGAGGACCGCGTGTTTTCCCAGCATTTT.

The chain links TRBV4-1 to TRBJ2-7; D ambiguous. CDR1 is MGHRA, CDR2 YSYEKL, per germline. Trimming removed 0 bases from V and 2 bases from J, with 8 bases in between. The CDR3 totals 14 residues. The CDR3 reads CASSQDAQAYEQYF. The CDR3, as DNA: TGCGCCAGCAGCCAAGATGCACAAGCCTACGAGCAGTACTTC.

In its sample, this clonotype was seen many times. This chain's CDR3 is CASSLSLAALGQPQHF. Written as DNA, the CDR3 is TGTGCCAGCAGTCTCTCCCTCGCCGCGTTGGGGCAGCCCCAGCATTTT. The chain couples TRBV12-3 or TRBV12-4 to TRBJ1-5; D gene unclear. The V and J ends lost 5 bases and 7 bases respectively, with 21 bases between them. The CDR3 spans 16 residues.

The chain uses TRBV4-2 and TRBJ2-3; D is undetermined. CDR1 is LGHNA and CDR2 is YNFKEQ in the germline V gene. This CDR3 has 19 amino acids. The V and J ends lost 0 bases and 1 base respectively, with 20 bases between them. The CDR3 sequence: CASSQEVTEHARRTDTQYF. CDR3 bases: TGTGCCAGCAGCCAAGAGGTAACAGAGCATGCCCGGCGCACAGATACGCAGTATTTT.

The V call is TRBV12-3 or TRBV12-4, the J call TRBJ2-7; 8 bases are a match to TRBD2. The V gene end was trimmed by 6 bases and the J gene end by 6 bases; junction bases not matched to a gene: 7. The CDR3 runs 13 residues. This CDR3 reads CASSPGTRSEQYF. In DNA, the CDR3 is TGTGCCAGCAGCCCAGGGACTAGATCCGAGCAGTACTTC.

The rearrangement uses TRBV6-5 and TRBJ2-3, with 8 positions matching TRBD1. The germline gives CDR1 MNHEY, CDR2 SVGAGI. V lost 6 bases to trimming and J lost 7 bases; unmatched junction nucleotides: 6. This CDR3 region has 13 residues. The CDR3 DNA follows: TGTGCCAGCAGGAGACAGGGGTGGAATACGCAGTATTTT. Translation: CASRRQGWNTQYF.

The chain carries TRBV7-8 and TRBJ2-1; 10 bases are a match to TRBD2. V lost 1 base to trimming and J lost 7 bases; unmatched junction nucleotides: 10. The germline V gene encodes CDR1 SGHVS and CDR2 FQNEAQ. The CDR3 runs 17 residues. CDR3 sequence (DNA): TGTGCCAGCAGCTTAGGTAGCGGGGGGCGAGGGCGGAATGAGCAGTTCTTC. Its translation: CASSLGSGGRGRNEQFF.

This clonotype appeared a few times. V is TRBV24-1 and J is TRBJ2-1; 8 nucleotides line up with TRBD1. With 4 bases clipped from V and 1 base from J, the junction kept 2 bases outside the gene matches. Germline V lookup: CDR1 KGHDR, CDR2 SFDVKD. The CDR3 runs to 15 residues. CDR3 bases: TGTGCCACCAGTGAGGACAGGGTTTCCTACAATGAGCAGTTCTTC. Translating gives CATSEDRVSYNEQFF.

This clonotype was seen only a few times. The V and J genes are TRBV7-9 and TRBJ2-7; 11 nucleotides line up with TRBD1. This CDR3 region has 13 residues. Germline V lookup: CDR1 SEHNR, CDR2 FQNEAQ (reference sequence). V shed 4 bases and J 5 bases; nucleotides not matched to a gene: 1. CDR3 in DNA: TGTGCCAGCAGCTCGGACAGGGGGCACGAGCAGTACTTC. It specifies CASSSDRGHEQYF. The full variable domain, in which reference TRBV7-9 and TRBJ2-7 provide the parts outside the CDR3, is DTGVSQNPRHKITKRGQNVTFRCDPISEHNRLYWYRQTLGQGPEFLTYFQNEAQLEKSRLLSDRFSAERPKGSFSTLEIQRTEQGDSAMYLCASSSDRGHEQYFGPGTRLTVT.